These T cell receptor beta chains were read from a single sample in a study of shared clonotypes between healthy human individuals. The method was immunoSEQ multiplex PCR; TCRdb's version includes in-frame clones alone and lacks a portion of them. This table has a few million clones, under 97% appearing once. Sequenced input: naive CD4+ T cells sorted from blood. These receptors were taken from a man aged 18-30 years in good health. Each CDR3 is given with its conserved first and last residue. D genes are given only for firm matches. Size tells how often a clone was seen (once, few, many) or the class of an expanded clone, and some rows leave it out.

TGTGCCAGCAGTCCGGCACCCCGGGGTCCATTTCTCCCGGAATTCACGCCCCTCCACTTT	CASSPAPRGPFLPEFTPLHF	NA	NA	TRBJ1-6	TRBV27
TGTGCCAGCAGCCCTACGGTGGGCCCGAACACCGGGGAGCTGTTTTTT	CASSPTVGPNTGELFF	NA	once	TRBJ2-2	TRBV7-9
TGTGCCAGCAGTTATACGGACGGTGAAGCTTTCTTT	CASSYTDGEAFF	NA	NA	TRBJ1-1	TRBV6-6
TGTGCCAGCAGCTTAGATTCGACTAGTGCTAGCACAGATACGCAGTATTTT	CASSLDSTSASTDTQYF	NA	NA	TRBJ2-3	TRBV11-3
TGTGCCAGCAGGGCCTTATTAAGCACAGATACGCAGTATTTT	CASRALLSTDTQYF	NA	NA	TRBJ2-3	TRBV6-5
TGTGCCAGCAGTTCGACAAAGAATAGCAATCAGCCCCAGCATTTT	CASSSTKNSNQPQHF	NA	NA	TRBJ1-5	TRBV6-5
TGTGCCAGCAGCTTGCAGGGGACGGGTGGCTACACCTTC	CASSLQGTGGYTF	NA	NA	TRBJ1-2	TRBV5-4
TGTGCCACCAGGCCCCGCGGGACAGGGGTCTATAGAGGGGAGCTGTTTTTT	CATRPRGTGVYRGELFF	TRBD1	once	TRBJ2-2	TRBV15
TGCGCCAGCAGCGTGGGGACAGGGGGCCCGACCTATGGCTACACCTTC	CASSVGTGGPTYGYTF	TRBD1	NA	TRBJ1-2	TRBV5-1
TGTGCCACCAGGACAGGGGGCACCGGGGAGCTGTTTTTT	CATRTGGTGELFF	TRBD1	NA	TRBJ2-2	TRBV6-6